This TCR beta chain was sequenced in a study of blood T cell repertoires in COVID-19. Study in general: Nucleic acid was either cDNA or gDNA, and it came from T cells, B-cell-depleted T cells, or PBMCs.

The CDR3 extends over 15 amino acids. With V trimmed by 1 base and J by 4 bases, 7 bases remained unmatched. CDR1 SGDLS and CDR2 YYNGEE come from the germline V gene. The repertoire was sequenced with immunoSEQ multiplex PCR; TCRdb's copy has only in-frame clones and lacks some. The sample holds 120,000 to 150,000 clones; around four fifths are singletons and the top ten take about 4%. This sequence joins TRBV9 and TRBJ1-1, with 7 bases fitting TRBD1. The receptor was isolated from an elderly woman with acute or convalescent COVID-19. Specimen: peripheral blood. The CDR3 spells CASSVTSDRATEAFF. In DNA, the CDR3 is TGTGCCAGCAGCGTAACTTCCGACAGGGCCACTGAAGCTTTCTTT.